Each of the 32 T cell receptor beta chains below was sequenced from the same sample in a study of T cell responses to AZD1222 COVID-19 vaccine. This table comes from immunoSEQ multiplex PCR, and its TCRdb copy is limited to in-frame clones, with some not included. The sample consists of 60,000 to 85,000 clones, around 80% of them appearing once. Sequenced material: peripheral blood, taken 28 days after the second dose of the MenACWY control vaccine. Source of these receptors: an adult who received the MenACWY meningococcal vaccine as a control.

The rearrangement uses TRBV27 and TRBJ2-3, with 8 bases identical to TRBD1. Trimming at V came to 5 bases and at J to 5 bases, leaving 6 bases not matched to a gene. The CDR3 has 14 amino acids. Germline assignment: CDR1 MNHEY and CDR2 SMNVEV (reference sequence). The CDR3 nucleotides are TGTGCCAGCAGTAAGGGCAGGGGGCAAGATACGCAGTATTTT. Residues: CASSKGRGQDTQYF.

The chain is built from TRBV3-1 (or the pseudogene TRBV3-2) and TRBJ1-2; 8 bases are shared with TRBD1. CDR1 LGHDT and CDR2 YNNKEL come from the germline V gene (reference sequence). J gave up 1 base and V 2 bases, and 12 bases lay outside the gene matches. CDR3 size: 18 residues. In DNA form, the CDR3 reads TGTGCCAGCAGCCAAAATCCCTCGTGGACAGGGAATAACTATGGCTACACCTTC. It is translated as CASSQNPSWTGNNYGYTF.

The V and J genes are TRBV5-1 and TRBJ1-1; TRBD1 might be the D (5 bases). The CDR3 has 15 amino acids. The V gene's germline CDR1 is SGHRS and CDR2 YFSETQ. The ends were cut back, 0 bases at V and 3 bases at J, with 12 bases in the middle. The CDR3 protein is CASSLEGRIYTEAFF. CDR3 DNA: TGCGCCAGCAGCTTGGAGGGACGGATCTACACTGAAGCTTTCTTT.

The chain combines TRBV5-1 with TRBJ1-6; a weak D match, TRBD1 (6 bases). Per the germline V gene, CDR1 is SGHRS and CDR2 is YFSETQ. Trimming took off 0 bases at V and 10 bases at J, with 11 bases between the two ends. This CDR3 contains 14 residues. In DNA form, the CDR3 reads TGCGCCAGCAGCTTGGGACAGGAAAGCTCACCCCTCCACTTT. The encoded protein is CASSLGQESSPLHF. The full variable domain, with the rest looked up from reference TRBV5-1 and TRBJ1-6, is KAGVTQTPRYLIKTRGQQVTLSCSPISGHRSVSWYQQTPGQGLQFLFEYFSETQRNKGNFPGRFSGRQFSNSRSEMNVSTLELGDSALYLCASSLGQESSPLHFGNGTRLTVT.

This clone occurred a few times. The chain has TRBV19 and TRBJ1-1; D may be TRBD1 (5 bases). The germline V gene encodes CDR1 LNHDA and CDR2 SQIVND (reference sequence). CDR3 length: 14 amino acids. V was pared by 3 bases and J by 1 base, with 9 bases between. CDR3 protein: CASSIGQGNTEAFF. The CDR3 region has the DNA TGTGCCAGTAGTATCGGGCAGGGGAACACTGAAGCTTTCTTT.

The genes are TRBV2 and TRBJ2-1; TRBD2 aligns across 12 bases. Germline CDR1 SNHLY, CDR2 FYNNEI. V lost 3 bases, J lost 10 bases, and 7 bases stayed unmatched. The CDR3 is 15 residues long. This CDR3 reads CASSESSGRAREQFF. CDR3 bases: TGTGCCAGCAGTGAGTCTAGCGGGAGGGCCCGAGAGCAGTTCTTC.

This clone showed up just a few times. The CDR3 sequence: CSASGHTEAFF. For the CDR3, the DNA is TGCAGTGCTAGTGGTCACACTGAAGCTTTCTTT. The chain links TRBV20-1 to TRBJ1-1; D remains unclear. The CDR3 is made up of 11 amino acids. The germline CDR1 and CDR2 sequences are DFQATT and SNEGSKA (reference sequence). The V end lost 3 bases, the J end lost 3 bases, and 5 bases lay between the germline ends.

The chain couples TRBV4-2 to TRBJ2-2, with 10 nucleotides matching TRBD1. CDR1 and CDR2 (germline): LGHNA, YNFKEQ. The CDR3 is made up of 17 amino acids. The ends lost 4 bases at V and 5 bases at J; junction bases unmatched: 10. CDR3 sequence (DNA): TGTGCCAGCAGCCCCAATAGACAGGGGGCGAGAACCGGGGAGCTGTTTTTT. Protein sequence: CASSPNRQGARTGELFF.

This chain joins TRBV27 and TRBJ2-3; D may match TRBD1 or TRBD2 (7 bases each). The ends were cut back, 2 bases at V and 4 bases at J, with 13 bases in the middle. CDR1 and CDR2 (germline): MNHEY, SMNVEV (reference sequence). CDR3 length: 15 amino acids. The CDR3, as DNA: TGTGCCAGCAGTTTAGGGCCAGGGGGGGCAGATACGCAGTATTTT. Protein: CASSLGPGGADTQYF.

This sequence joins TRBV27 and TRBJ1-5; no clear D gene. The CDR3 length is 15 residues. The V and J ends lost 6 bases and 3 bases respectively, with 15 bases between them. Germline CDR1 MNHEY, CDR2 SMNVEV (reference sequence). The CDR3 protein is CASRRTQTFNQPQHF. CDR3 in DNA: TGTGCCAGCAGACGTACACAGACTTTCAATCAGCCCCAGCATTTT.

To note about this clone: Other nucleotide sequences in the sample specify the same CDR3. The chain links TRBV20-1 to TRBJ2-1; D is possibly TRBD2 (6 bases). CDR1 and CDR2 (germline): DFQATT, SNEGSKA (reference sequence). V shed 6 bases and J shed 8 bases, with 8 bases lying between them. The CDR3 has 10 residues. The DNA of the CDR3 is TGCAGTGCGACTAGGGATGAGCAGTTCTTC. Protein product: CSATRDEQFF.

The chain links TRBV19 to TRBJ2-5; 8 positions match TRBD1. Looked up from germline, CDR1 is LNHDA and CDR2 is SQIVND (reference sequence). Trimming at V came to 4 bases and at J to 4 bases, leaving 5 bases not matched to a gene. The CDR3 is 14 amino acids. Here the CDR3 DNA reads TGTGCCAGTAGTACCTCGACAGGGGCAGAGACCCAGTACTTC. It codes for CASSTSTGAETQYF. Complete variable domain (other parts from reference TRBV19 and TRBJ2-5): DGGITQSPKYLFRKEGQNVTLSCEQNLNHDAMYWYRQDPGQGLRLIYYSQIVNDFQKGDIAEGYSVSREKKESFPLTVTSAQKNPTAFYLCASSTSTGAETQYFGPGTRLLVL.

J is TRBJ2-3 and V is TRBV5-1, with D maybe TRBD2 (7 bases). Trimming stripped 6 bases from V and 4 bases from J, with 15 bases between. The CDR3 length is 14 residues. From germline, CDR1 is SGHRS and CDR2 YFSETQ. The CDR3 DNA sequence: TGCGCCAGCAATGGGGGGGCCGAGGCAGATACGCAGTATTTT. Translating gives CASNGGAEADTQYF.

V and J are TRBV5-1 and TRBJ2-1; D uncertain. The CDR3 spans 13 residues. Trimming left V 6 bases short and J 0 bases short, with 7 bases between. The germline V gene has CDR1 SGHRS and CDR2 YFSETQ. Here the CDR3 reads CASTQGSYNEQFF. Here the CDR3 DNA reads TGCGCCAGCACCCAAGGCTCCTACAATGAGCAGTTCTTC.

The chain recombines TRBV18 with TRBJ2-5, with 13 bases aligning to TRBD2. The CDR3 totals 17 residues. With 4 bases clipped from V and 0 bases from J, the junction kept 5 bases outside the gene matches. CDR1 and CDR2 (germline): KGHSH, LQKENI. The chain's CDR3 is CASSRTSGGKYQETQYF. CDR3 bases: TGTGCCAGCTCACGGACTAGCGGGGGAAAATACCAAGAGACCCAGTACTTC.

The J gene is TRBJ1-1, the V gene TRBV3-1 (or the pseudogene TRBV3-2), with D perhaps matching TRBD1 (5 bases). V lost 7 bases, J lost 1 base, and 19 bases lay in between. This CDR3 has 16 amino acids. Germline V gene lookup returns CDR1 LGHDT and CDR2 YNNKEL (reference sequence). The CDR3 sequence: CASNLRRQRGNTEAFF. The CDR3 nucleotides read TGTGCCAGCAACCTACGGAGGCAAAGGGGGAACACTGAAGCTTTCTTT.

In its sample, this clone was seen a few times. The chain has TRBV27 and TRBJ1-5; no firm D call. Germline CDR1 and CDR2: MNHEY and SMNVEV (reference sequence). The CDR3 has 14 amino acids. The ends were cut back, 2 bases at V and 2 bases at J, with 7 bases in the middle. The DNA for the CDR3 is TGTGCCAGCAGTTTAAGGCAGGGCAATCAGCCCCAGCATTTT. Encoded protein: CASSLRQGNQPQHF.

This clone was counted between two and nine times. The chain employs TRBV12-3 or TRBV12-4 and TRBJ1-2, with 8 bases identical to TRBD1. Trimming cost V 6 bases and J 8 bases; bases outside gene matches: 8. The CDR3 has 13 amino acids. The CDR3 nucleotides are TGTGCCAGCAGCGGTCAGGGGGCGCGGGGCTACACCTTC. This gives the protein CASSGQGARGYTF.

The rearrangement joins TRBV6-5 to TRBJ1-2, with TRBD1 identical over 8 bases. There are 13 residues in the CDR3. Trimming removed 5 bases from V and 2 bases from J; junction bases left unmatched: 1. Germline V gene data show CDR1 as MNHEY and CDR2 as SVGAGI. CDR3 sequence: CASSRDRNYGYTF. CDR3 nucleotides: TGTGCCAGCAGTCGGGACAGGAACTATGGCTACACCTTC.

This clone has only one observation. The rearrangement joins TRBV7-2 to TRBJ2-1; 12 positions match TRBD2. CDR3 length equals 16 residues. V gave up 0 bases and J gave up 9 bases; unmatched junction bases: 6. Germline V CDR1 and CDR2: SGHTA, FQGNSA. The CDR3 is CASSLALAGGRSEQFF. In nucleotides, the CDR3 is TGTGCCAGCAGCTTAGCCCTAGCGGGGGGGCGTAGTGAGCAGTTCTTC.

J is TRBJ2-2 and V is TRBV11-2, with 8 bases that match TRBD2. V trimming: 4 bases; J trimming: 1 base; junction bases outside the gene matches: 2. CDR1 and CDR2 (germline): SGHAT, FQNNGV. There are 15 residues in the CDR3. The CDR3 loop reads CASSSGGGNTGELFF. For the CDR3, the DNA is TGTGCCAGCAGCTCCGGGGGGGGGAACACCGGGGAGCTGTTTTTT.

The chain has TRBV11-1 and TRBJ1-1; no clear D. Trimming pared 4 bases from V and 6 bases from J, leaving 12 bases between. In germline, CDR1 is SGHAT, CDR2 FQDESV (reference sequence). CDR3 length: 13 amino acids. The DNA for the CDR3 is TGTGCCAGCAGCTCCCCTGGCACCCCTGAAGCTTTCTTT. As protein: CASSSPGTPEAFF.

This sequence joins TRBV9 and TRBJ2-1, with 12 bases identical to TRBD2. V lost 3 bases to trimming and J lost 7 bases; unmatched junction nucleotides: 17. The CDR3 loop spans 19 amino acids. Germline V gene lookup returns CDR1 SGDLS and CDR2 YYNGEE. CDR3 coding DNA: TGTGCCAGCAGCGCCCCCCCGGTACCTAGCGGGAGGGGGGGTAATGAGCAGTTCTTC. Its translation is CASSAPPVPSGRGGNEQFF.

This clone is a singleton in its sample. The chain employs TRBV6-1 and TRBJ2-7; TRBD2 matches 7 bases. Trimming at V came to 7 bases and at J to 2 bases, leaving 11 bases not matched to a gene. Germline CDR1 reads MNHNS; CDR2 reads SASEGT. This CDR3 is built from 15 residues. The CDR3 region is CASTQTSGMAYEQYF. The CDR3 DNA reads TGTGCCAGCACCCAAACCAGCGGGATGGCCTACGAGCAGTACTTC.

CDR3 sequence (DNA): TGTGCCAGCAGCGTAGAATTTGGGAACACCATATATTTT. Protein: CASSVEFGNTIYF. This chain links TRBV9 with TRBJ1-3; the D is unclear. From germline, CDR1 is SGDLS and CDR2 YYNGEE. The CDR3 runs 13 residues. The V end lost 0 bases, the J end lost 7 bases, and 8 bases lay between the germline ends.

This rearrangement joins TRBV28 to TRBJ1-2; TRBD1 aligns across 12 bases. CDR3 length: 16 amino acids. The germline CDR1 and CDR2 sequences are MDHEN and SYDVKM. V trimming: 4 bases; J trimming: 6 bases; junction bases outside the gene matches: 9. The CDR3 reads CASSWDRGQVLNGYTF. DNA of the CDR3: TGTGCCAGCAGTTGGGACAGGGGGCAAGTCTTGAATGGCTACACCTTC.

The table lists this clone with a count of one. The CDR3 DNA follows: TGTGCCAGCAGCTTGGGTTCGCGGGAGATCAAGGAGCAGTTCTTC. Amino acid sequence: CASSLGSREIKEQFF. The chain carries TRBV5-4 and TRBJ2-1, with 7 bases identical to TRBD2. The CDR3 is 15 amino acids. The J segment lost 10 bases and the V segment lost 0 bases, leaving 10 bases of the junction unmatched. Germline V gene lookup returns CDR1 SGHNT and CDR2 YYREEE (reference sequence).

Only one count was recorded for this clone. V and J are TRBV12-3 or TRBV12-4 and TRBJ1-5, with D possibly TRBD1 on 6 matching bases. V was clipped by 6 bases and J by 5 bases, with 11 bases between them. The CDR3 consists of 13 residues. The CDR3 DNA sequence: TGTGCCAGCAGGGCACAGGGATATCAGCCCCAGCATTTT. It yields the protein CASRAQGYQPQHF.

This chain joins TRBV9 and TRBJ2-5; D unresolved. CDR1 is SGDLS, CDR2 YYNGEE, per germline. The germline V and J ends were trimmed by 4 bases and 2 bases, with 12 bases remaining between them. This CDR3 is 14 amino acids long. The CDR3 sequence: CASSSGPLQETQYF. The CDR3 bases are TGTGCCAGCAGCTCTGGACCGCTTCAAGAGACCCAGTACTTC.

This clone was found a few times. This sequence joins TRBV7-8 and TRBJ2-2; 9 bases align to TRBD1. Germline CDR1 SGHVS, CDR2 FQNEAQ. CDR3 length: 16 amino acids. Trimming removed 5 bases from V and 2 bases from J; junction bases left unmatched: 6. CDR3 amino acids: CASSIRDRVNTGELFF. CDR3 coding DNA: TGTGCCAGCAGCATCCGGGACAGGGTCAACACCGGGGAGCTGTTTTTT.

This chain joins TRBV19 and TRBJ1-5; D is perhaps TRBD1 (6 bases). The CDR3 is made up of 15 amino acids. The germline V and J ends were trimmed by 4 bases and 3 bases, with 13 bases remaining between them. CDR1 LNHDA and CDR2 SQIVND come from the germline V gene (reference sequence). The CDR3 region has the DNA TGTGCCAGTAGTACAACCGACAGGTTCAATCAGCCCCAGCATTTT. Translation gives CASSTTDRFNQPQHF. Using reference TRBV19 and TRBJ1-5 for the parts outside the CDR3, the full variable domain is DGGITQSPKYLFRKEGQNVTLSCEQNLNHDAMYWYRQDPGQGLRLIYYSQIVNDFQKGDIAEGYSVSREKKESFPLTVTSAQKNPTAFYLCASSTTDRFNQPQHFGDGTRLSIL.

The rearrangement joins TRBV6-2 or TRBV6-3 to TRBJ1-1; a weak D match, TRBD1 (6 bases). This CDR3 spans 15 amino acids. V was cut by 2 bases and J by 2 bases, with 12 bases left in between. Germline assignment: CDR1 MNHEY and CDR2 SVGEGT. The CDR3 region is CASSYVPTGNTEAFF. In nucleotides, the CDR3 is TGTGCCAGCAGTTACGTCCCGACAGGTAACACTGAAGCTTTCTTT.